This record covers a single T cell receptor (beta chain). Its antigen is currently unknown. Cells defined as naive were viable CD3+CD4+ or CD3+CD8+ and CCR7+CD45RA+CD45RO-CD95-CD27+CD28+. V dropped 0 bases and J dropped 8 bases, with 11 bases sitting between them. CDR3 size: 13 residues. Germline V lookup: CDR1 SGHRS, CDR2 YFSETQ. TCRdb's table, derived via immunoSEQ multiplex PCR, lists solely in-frame clones and lacks some. The sample consists of about 31,000 clones, more than 85% of them appearing once. The source of the sample is a study of T cells after posttransplantation cyclophosphamide. Whole-study results and caveats: TRB overlap between skin or GI tissue T cells and blood was limited. Later blood repertoires were often dominated by clones from the donor CD8+ memory compartment. Recipient CMV seropositivity and CMV reactivation strongly tracked TRB clonality.

Input material: naive CD4+ T cells sorted from blood. The rearrangement joins TRBV5-1 to TRBJ1-1; D possibly corresponds to TRBD1 (6 bases). This receptor was identified in a man younger than 45 in good health and a related stem cell transplant donor. CDR3 DNA sequence: TGCGCCAGCAGCTTGGGGGGGCCGACAGAAGCTTTCTTT. Translation gives CASSLGGPTEAFF.